The clone carrying this T cell receptor beta chain was counted at least ten times. This sample is drawn from a study of blood T cell repertoires in COVID-19. Study context: From T cells, B-cell-depleted T cells, or PBMCs came the material, which was cDNA or gDNA.

V lost 0 bases, J lost 2 bases, and 1 base stayed unmatched. This CDR3 has 15 residues. From germline, CDR1 is SGHVT and CDR2 SQSDAQ. Assay: immunoSEQ multiplex PCR; the TCRdb copy retains only in-frame clones and omits some. The sample lists approximately 300,000 clones; 85% were seen once. This chain joins TRBV7-4 and TRBJ2-1; 7 bases map to TRBD1. The sample was peripheral blood. This TCR derives from a woman aged 45-60 years with active or convalescent COVID-19. This CDR3 is CASSLAGTAYNEQFF. The DNA for the CDR3 is TGTGCCAGCAGCTTAGCCGGGACAGCCTACAATGAGCAGTTCTTC.